Listed below are T cell receptor beta chains from one sample, sequenced in a study of cytomegalovirus exposure and HLA in healthy donors. Measured with immunoSEQ multiplex PCR; TCRdb has only the in-frame clones, and not every one. The table records some 120,000 clones, around 75% of them present only once. Sequencing was done on a sample of PBMCs. Source of these receptors: a man aged 25 to 45 in good health and CMV-seronegative. Both conserved end residues are part of each CDR3. A D gene is named only where the DNA matches it firmly.

D gene | CDR3 length | J gene | V gene | CDR3 protein
TRBD2 | 15 | TRBJ2-3 | TRBV4-3 | CASSPQGLASNTQYF
TRBD2 | 18 | TRBJ2-5 | TRBV4-3 | CASSQDPGSGRAWETQYF
NA | 13 | TRBJ1-2 | TRBV5-6 | CASSRDSNYGYTF
TRBD1 | 18 | TRBJ1-1 | TRBV4-2 | CASSQSRGQGPLGTEAFF
TRBD1 | 17 | TRBJ2-7 | TRBV4-1 | CASSQEGAGTGNREQYF
NA | 15 | TRBJ2-6 | TRBV29-1 | CSAGDRTTGANVLTF
NA | 14 | TRBJ1-4 | TRBV28 | CASTNGGVWEKLFF
NA | 14 | TRBJ2-7 | TRBV15 | CATSRVQGGPEQYF
TRBD1 | 17 | TRBJ2-5 | TRBV10-3 | CAISAFQGQGDQETQYF
NA | 13 | TRBJ1-5 | TRBV10-1 | CASSESISQPQHF
NA | 12 | TRBJ1-2 | TRBV28 | CASSATGLGYTF
TRBD1 | 16 | TRBJ2-3 | TRBV5-4 | CASSLDRDRGTDTQYF
TRBD1 | 17 | TRBJ2-7 | TRBV5-6 | CASSLGTGGEFSYEQYF
NA | 17 | TRBJ2-7 | TRBV7-8 | CASSRELGRFPPHEQYF
NA | 12 | TRBJ1-4 | TRBV29-1 | CSVIGNDEKLFF
NA | 15 | TRBJ2-1 | TRBV6-5 | CASSYRGSSYNEQFF
NA | 14 | TRBJ2-3 | TRBV9 | CASSLDQGTDTQYF
NA | 15 | TRBJ2-2 | TRBV29-1 | CSALWRVTGTGELFF
TRBD1 | 14 | TRBJ2-7 | TRBV11-2 | CASSSVTGGGEQYF
NA | 15 | TRBJ1-3 | TRBV9 | CASSPRSYSGNTIYF
NA | 14 | TRBJ2-7 | TRBV7-9 | CASSLGPRDYEQYF
TRBD1 | 14 | TRBJ2-7 | TRBV5-6 | CASSSGTGVNEQYF
NA | 12 | TRBJ1-2 | TRBV6-1 | CASSPYADGYTF
NA | 15 | TRBJ2-1 | TRBV7-9 | CASSLALPGINEQFF
TRBD2 | 15 | TRBJ2-5 | TRBV2 | CASRSGTSPGETQYF
NA | 15 | TRBJ1-6 | TRBV7-2 | CASSLAWGGNSPLHF
NA | 12 | TRBJ2-5 | TRBV5-1 | CASSFSEETQYF
TRBD2 | 15 | TRBJ2-1 | TRBV4-1 | CASSQDGTTDNEQFF
NA | 16 | TRBJ1-6 | TRBV7-2 | CASSYQQGVYNSPLHF
NA | 17 | TRBJ2-4 | TRBV5-4 | CASSRSTLRTDESIQYF
NA | 16 | TRBJ1-1 | TRBV5-6 | CASRRAMGFGLTEAFF
NA | 15 | TRBJ2-7 | TRBV12-1 | CASRLLAGSLYEQYF
NA | 14 | TRBJ1-1 | TRBV28 | CASSLRSSYSEAFF
NA | 13 | TRBJ1-1 | TRBV5-1 | CASSVQVNTEAFF
TRBD1 | 16 | TRBJ1-4 | TRBV6-5 | CASSYGLGQGNEKLFF
NA | 14 | TRBJ2-5 | TRBV6-1 | CASSEAGVQETQYF
TRBD1 | 13 | TRBJ1-5 | TRBV7-6 | CASRIQGNQPQHF
NA | 14 | TRBJ2-7 | TRBV5-6 | CASSRGLADYEQYF
TRBD1 | 14 | TRBJ1-2 | TRBV14 | CASSPVGTDYGYTF
TRBD1 | 14 | TRBJ2-1 | TRBV28 | CASSHGTGGNEQFF
TRBD1 | 13 | TRBJ2-3 | TRBV5-6 | CASSLQGADTQYF
TRBD2 | 17 | TRBJ2-2 | TRBV29-1 | CSALTSGGALGTGELFF
NA | 14 | TRBJ2-2 | TRBV6-5 | CASNYGAHTGELFF
TRBD1 | 13 | TRBJ1-1 | TRBV7-9 | CASSWDRGSGAFF
NA | 14 | TRBJ2-3 | TRBV9 | CASSMRDSTDTQYF
TRBD2 | 16 | TRBJ2-1 | TRBV6-5 | CASSYSLAGTRNEQFF
NA | 15 | TRBJ2-5 | TRBV7-7 | CASSFGSPFQETQYF
NA | 17 | TRBJ2-3 | TRBV4-3 | CASSQERNGVGTDTQYF
TRBD1 | 15 | TRBJ2-5 | TRBV2 | CASSEAGQGGETQYF
NA | 11 | TRBJ1-2 | TRBV29-1 | CSVDWTAGYTF
NA | 16 | TRBJ1-2 | TRBV28 | CASSPWGDRTNYGYTF
TRBD2 | 14 | TRBJ2-5 | TRBV29-1 | CSVTTGTSVETQYF
NA | 14 | TRBJ1-4 | TRBV19 | CASRPATPKEKLFF
NA | 16 | TRBJ1-6 | TRBV7-2 | CASSSSVLSYNSPLHF
NA | 15 | TRBJ1-2 | TRBV6-5 | CASSPRQSVNYGYTF
NA | 11 | TRBJ1-2 | TRBV29-1 | CSAMRTDGDTF
NA | 14 | TRBJ1-2 | TRBV4-3 | CASSQVGGGLGYTF